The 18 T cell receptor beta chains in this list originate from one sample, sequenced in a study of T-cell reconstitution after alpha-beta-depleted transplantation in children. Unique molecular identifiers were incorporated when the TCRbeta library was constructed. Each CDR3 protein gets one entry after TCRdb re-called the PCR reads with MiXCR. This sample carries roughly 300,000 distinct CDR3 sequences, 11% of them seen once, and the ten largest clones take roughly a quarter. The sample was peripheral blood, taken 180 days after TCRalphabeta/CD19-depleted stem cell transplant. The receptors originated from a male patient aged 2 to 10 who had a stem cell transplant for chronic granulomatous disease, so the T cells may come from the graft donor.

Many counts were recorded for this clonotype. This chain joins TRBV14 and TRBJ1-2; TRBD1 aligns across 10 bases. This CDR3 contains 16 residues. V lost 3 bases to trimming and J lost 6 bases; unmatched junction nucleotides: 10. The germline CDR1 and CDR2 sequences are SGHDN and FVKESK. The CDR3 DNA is TGTGCCAGCAGCCATACTAAGACAGGGGGCAGGAATGGCTACACCTTC. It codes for CASSHTKTGGRNGYTF.

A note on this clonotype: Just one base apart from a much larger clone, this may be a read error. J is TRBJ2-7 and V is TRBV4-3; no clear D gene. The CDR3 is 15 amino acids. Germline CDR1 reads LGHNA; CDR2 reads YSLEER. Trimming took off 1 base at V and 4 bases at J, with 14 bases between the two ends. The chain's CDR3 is CASSQVLPGPYEQYF. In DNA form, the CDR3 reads TGCGCCAGCAGCCAAGTTCTGCCAGGACCTTACGAGCAGTACTTC.

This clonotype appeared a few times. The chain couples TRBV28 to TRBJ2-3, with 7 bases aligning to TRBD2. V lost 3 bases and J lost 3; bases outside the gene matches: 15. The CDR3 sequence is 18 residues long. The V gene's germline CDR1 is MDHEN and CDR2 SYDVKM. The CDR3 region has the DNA TGTGCCAGCAGTTTTCCTCTCTTGAGTGGGAGGGGTACAGATACGCAGTATTTT. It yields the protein CASSFPLLSGRGTDTQYF.

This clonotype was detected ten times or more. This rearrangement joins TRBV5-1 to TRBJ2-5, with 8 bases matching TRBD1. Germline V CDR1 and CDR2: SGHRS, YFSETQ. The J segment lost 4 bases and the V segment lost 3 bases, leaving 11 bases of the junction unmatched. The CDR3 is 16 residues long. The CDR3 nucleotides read TGCGCCAGCAGCTCAGGAGGGACAGGCAATCGAGAGACCCAGTACTTC. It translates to CASSSGGTGNRETQYF.

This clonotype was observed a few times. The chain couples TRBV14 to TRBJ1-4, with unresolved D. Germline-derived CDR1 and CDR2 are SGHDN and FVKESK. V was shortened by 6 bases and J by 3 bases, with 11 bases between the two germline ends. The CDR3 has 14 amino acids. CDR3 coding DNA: TGTGCCAGCAGTCAGACCTTGCCTAATGAAAAACTGTTTTTT. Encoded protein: CASSQTLPNEKLFF.

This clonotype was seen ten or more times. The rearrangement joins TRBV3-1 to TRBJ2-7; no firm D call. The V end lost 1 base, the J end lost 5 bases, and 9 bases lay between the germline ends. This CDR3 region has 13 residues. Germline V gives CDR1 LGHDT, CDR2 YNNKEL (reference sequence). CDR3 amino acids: CASSQGKVHEQYF. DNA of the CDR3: TGTGCCAGCAGCCAAGGAAAAGTCCACGAGCAGTACTTC.

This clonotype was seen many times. The CDR3 DNA sequence: TGTGCCAGCAGTGAATTGGGGACAGGGAACACCGGGGAGCTGTTTTTT. This gives the protein CASSELGTGNTGELFF. The genes are TRBV25-1 and TRBJ2-2; 8 positions match TRBD1. Losses at the gene ends were 1 base for V and 1 base for J; bases not matched to a gene: 2. The CDR3 extends over 16 amino acids. Germline CDR1 reads MGHDK; CDR2 reads SYGVNS.

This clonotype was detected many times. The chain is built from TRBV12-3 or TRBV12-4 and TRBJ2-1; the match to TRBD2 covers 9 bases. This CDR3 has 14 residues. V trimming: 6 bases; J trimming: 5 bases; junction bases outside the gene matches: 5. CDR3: CASSPSGAHNEQFF. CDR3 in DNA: TGTGCCAGCAGCCCTAGCGGGGCGCACAATGAGCAGTTCTTC.

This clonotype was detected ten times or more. In nucleotides, the CDR3 is TGCGCCAGCAGCCCCCAGTTGGGACAGTACACCGGGGAGCTGTTTTTT. Residues: CASSPQLGQYTGELFF. V gene TRBV5-1 combines with J gene TRBJ2-2; TRBD1 aligns across 7 bases. The CDR3 covers 16 residues. The ends lost 4 bases at V and 3 bases at J; junction bases unmatched: 9. CDR1 is SGHRS and CDR2 is YFSETQ in the germline V gene.

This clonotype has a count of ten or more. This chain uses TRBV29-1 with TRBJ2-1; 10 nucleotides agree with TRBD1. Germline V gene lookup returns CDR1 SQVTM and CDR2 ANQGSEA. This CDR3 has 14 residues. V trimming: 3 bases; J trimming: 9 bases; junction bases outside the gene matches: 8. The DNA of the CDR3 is TGCAGCGTTGAGGGACAGGGGAAGATTGGTGAGCAGTTCTTC. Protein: CSVEGQGKIGEQFF.

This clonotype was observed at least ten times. In DNA form, the CDR3 reads TGTGCCAGCAGTTATGATCCAGACGAGTCTAACTATGGCTACACCTTC. This encodes CASSYDPDESNYGYTF. This chain links TRBV12-3 or TRBV12-4 with TRBJ1-2, with D uncertain. The V and J ends lost 4 bases and 0 bases respectively, with 15 bases between them. This CDR3 contains 16 residues.

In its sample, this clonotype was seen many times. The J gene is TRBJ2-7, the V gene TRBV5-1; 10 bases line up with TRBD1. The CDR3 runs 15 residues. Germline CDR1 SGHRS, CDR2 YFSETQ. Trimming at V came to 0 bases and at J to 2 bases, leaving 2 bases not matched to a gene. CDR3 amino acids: CASSLAGTGAYEQYF. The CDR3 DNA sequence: TGCGCCAGCAGCTTGGCCGGGACAGGGGCCTACGAGCAGTACTTC. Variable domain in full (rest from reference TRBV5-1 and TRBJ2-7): KAGVTQTPRYLIKTRGQQVTLSCSPISGHRSVSWYQQTPGQGLQFLFEYFSETQRNKGNFPGRFSGRQFSNSRSEMNVSTLELGDSALYLCASSLAGTGAYEQYFGPGTRLTVT.

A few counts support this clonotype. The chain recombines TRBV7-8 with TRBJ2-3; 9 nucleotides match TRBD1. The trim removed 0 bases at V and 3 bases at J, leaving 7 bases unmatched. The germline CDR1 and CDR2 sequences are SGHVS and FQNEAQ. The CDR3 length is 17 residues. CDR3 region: CASSLAESDRGTDTQYF. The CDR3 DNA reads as TGTGCCAGCAGCTTAGCGGAATCGGACAGGGGTACAGATACGCAGTATTTT.

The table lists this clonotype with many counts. The CDR3 DNA reads as TGCAGCGTCCGGGACAGGATTTACAATGAGCAGTTCTTC. It encodes CSVRDRIYNEQFF. This sequence joins TRBV29-1 and TRBJ2-1, with 8 bases that match TRBD1. CDR3 size: 13 residues. Germline V gene lookup returns CDR1 SQVTM and CDR2 ANQGSEA. V dropped 6 bases and J dropped 4; count of bases not matched to a gene: 5.

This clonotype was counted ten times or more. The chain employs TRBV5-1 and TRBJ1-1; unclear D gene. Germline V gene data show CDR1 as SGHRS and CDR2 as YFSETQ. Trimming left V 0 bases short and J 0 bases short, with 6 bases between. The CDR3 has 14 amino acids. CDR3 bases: TGCGCCAGCAGCTTGGTCCGGGTGAACACTGAAGCTTTCTTT. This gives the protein CASSLVRVNTEAFF.

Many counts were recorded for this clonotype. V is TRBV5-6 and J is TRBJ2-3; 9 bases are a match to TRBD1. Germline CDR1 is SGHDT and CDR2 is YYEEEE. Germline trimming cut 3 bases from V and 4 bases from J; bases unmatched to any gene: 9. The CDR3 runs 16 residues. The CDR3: CASSSAGTGPPDTQYF. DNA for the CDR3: TGTGCCAGCAGCTCAGCCGGGACAGGGCCCCCAGATACGCAGTATTTT.

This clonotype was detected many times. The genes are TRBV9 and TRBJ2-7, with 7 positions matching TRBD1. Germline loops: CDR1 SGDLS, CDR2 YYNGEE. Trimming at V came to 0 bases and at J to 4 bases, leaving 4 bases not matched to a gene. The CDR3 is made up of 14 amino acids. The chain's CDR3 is CASSVEQGPYEQYF. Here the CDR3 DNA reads TGTGCCAGCAGCGTAGAACAGGGGCCGTACGAGCAGTACTTC.

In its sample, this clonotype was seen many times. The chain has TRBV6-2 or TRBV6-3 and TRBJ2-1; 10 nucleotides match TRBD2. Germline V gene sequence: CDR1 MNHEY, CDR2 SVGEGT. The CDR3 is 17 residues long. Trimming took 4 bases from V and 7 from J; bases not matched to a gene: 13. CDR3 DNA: TGTGCCAGCAGTTCTACGAACCGGCTAGCGGGGGAGAATGAGCAGTTCTTC. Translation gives CASSSTNRLAGENEQFF.